This T cell receptor (beta chain) was sequenced during a study of blood T cell repertoires in COVID-19. Overall study: There were acute and convalescent COVID-19 samples, and they came from the United States, Italy and Spain. T cells, B-cell-depleted T cells, or PBMCs provided the cDNA or gDNA that served as material.

Per the study methods: Amplification from reference gene primers served as the basis for estimated nucleated cell counts. TCRdb's copy holds only in-frame clones and misses some; the assay was immunoSEQ multiplex PCR. V and J calls plus clone size are reproduced from that table; the DNA served to infer D and trimming. The sample lists about 300,000 clones; roughly 91% were seen once. CDR1 is MNHEY and CDR2 is SMNVEV in the germline V gene (reference sequence). The CDR3 length is 14 residues. Trimming took 3 bases from V and 4 from J, leaving 12 bases between them. Seattle participants joined during active infection and were tracked over time. This clone was observed a single time.

J is TRBJ1-1 and V is TRBV27; no definite D call. This clonotype was obtained from a woman in her twenties or thirties with COVID-19, enrolled during active disease. The specimen sequenced was peripheral blood. The CDR3 DNA follows: TGTGCCAGCAGTTTTCGAGGGAGGGTCACTGAAGCTTTCTTT. Translation gives CASSFRGRVTEAFF.